This TCR beta chain was profiled in a study of blood T cell repertoires in COVID-19. Study summary: T cells, B-cell-depleted T cells, or PBMCs supplied cDNA or gDNA.

In terms of age and location, participants ranged from roughly 18 to 95 years and lived in approximately 24 US areas. Clinical history reported by participants formed the basis on which cohorts were assigned. Data came from immunoSEQ multiplex PCR; TCRdb stores just in-frame clones and leaves some out. The profile shows 300,000 to 350,000 clones, roughly 87% of them singletons. The CDR3 loop spans 15 amino acids. The V gene lost 5 bases and the J gene lost 4 bases, with 12 bases spanning the gap. The V gene's germline CDR1 is SGHVS and CDR2 FNYEAQ. Specimen: PBMCs or T cells enriched from blood (not recorded which). The chain recombines TRBV7-6 with TRBJ1-6; tentatively, D is TRBD1 (6 bases). This sequence originates from a woman aged 25 to 45 who had recovered from COVID-19. Here the CDR3 DNA reads TGTGCCAGCAGCAGAGGGGGTTCGTATAATTCACCCCTCCACTTT. Encoded protein: CASSRGGSYNSPLHF.